The 20 T cell receptor beta chains below all came from one sample that was sequenced in a study of graft-versus-host responses after intestinal transplantation. For these TCRs, the target antigens are not known. TCRdb's table, derived via immunoSEQ multiplex PCR, lists solely in-frame clones and lacks some. The sample consists of around 120,000 clones, around 93% of them appearing once. The sequencing here drew on unstimulated CD4+ T cells sorted from spleen or lymph node cells, taken before intestinal transplant. The receptors come from a human donor who received an intestinal transplant.

This sequence joins TRBV11-3 and TRBJ2-3, with 9 positions matching TRBD2. The germline V gene has CDR1 SGHNT and CDR2 YENEEA. J was trimmed by 4 bases and V by 8 bases; bases with no gene match: 13. This CDR3 region has 16 residues. CDR3 DNA sequence: TGTGCCAGCGGGTTCTTAGCGGGAGATCACCCAGATACGCAGTATTTT. It specifies CASGFLAGDHPDTQYF.

The rearrangement uses TRBV11-2 and TRBJ2-5, with TRBD2 matching 11 bases. V trimming: 6 bases; J trimming: 6 bases; junction bases outside the gene matches: 9. The CDR3 totals 15 residues. The germline V gene has CDR1 SGHAT and CDR2 FQNNGV. CDR3 region: CASRRRTSGQKTQYF. In DNA, the CDR3 is TGTGCCAGCAGACGTCGGACTAGCGGGCAGAAGACCCAGTACTTC.

The rearrangement links TRBV7-9 to TRBJ2-4, with 7 nucleotides matching TRBD1. J gave up 3 bases and V 1 base, and 9 bases lay outside the gene matches. The CDR3 is 17 amino acids. Germline V CDR1 and CDR2: SEHNR, FQNEAQ (reference sequence). This CDR3 is CASSLGTGGIDKNIQYF. The CDR3 DNA reads TGTGCCAGCAGCTTAGGGACAGGAGGAATAGACAAAAACATTCAGTACTTC.

V gene TRBV9 combines with J gene TRBJ1-2; TRBD1 might be the D (5 bases). Germline V gene sequence: CDR1 SGDLS, CDR2 YYNGEE. Between the trimmed V and J ends, which lost 4 bases and 2 bases, there was a span of 15 bases. The CDR3 extends over 15 amino acids. CDR3 nucleotides: TGTGCCAGCAGCCCAACTTCGACAGCCAACTATGGCTACACCTTC. Residues: CASSPTSTANYGYTF.

The chain couples TRBV6-5 to TRBJ2-5, with 8 bases lining up with TRBD1. Germline values: CDR1 MNHEY, CDR2 SVGAGI. CDR3 length: 14 residues. V shed 6 bases and J 2 bases; nucleotides not matched to a gene: 5. The CDR3, as DNA: TGTGCCAGCAGCCGGCACAGGGGGCAAGAGACCCAGTACTTC. Its translation: CASSRHRGQETQYF.

The V and J genes are TRBV7-6 and TRBJ1-2, with unresolved D. The germline V gene encodes CDR1 SGHVS and CDR2 FNYEAQ. The CDR3 is made up of 14 amino acids. V was clipped by 5 bases and J by 11 bases, with 21 bases between them. Written as DNA, the CDR3 is TGTGCCAGCAGCCCTTGGACGGCGGAGAGTGGGTACACCTTC. This gives the protein CASSPWTAESGYTF.

This chain connects TRBV18 to TRBJ1-1; possible D gene TRBD1, 5 bases. The CDR3 has 14 amino acids. V dropped 2 bases and J dropped 6 bases, with 13 bases sitting between them. Per the germline V gene, CDR1 is KGHSH and CDR2 is LQKENI. The CDR3 spells CASSPGGEGAEAFF. The CDR3 nucleotides read TGTGCCAGCTCACCAGGGGGGGAGGGCGCTGAAGCTTTCTTT.

The J gene is TRBJ2-7, the V gene TRBV11-3, with 8 bases aligning to TRBD2. Germline values: CDR1 SGHNT, CDR2 YENEEA. The length of the CDR3 is 13 residues. J lost 6 bases, V lost 4 bases, and 5 bases had no gene match. The CDR3 here is CASSSGGGREQYF. CDR3 nucleotides: TGTGCCAGCAGCTCCGGGGGGGGGCGCGAGCAGTACTTC.

The chain links TRBV5-1 to TRBJ2-5; D may be TRBD1 (6 bases). Germline V lookup: CDR1 SGHRS, CDR2 YFSETQ. V lost 2 bases, J lost 4 bases, and 18 bases lay in between. CDR3 length: 16 residues. The CDR3: CASSFYGGQGSETQYF. CDR3 nucleotides: TGCGCCAGCAGCTTTTACGGCGGTCAGGGGTCAGAGACCCAGTACTTC.

This chain connects TRBV6-5 to TRBJ1-1, with TRBD1 matching over 9 bases. V lost 2 bases to trimming and J lost 5 bases; unmatched junction nucleotides: 9. The CDR3 contains 16 residues. CDR1 MNHEY and CDR2 SVGAGI come from the germline V gene. The CDR3: CASSYVQGARGTEAFF. CDR3 coding DNA: TGTGCCAGCAGTTACGTACAGGGGGCGCGGGGGACTGAAGCTTTCTTT.

The CDR3 bases are TGTGCCAGCAGCGAACAGGGGGCTGGCGCAAAACTGTTTTTT. Residues: CASSEQGAGAKLFF. This rearrangement joins TRBV2 to TRBJ1-4, with 9 bases fitting TRBD1. Trimming cost V 6 bases and J 10 bases; bases outside gene matches: 9. The CDR3 extends over 14 amino acids. Germline lookup yields CDR1 SNHLY and CDR2 FYNNEI.

This sequence joins TRBV5-1 and TRBJ2-2; no clear D gene. With 3 bases removed from V and 5 bases from J, the gap between germline ends came to 8 bases. Germline V lookup: CDR1 SGHRS, CDR2 YFSETQ. This CDR3 spans 13 amino acids. The CDR3 loop is CASSSMGTGELFF. CDR3 nucleotides: TGCGCCAGCAGCTCGATGGGAACCGGGGAGCTGTTTTTT.

The genes are TRBV29-1 and TRBJ2-1; 12 nucleotides match TRBD2. Unmatched junction bases numbered 10, after V lost 4 bases and J lost 6 bases. Germline V lookup: CDR1 SQVTM, CDR2 ANQGSEA. The CDR3 extends over 16 amino acids. CDR3 sequence reads: CSVVRLAGGPGNEQFF. The CDR3 DNA reads as TGCAGCGTTGTAAGGCTAGCGGGAGGGCCGGGCAATGAGCAGTTCTTC.

V gene TRBV7-9 combines with J gene TRBJ1-1; perhaps TRBD1 as D (5 bases). CDR3 length: 16 amino acids. V lost 1 base and J 11 bases, leaving 23 bases between the germline ends. CDR1 and CDR2 (germline): SEHNR, FQNEAQ (reference sequence). The CDR3 here is CASSLESIIWGGRAFF. CDR3 DNA sequence: TGTGCCAGCAGCTTAGAAAGTATTATCTGGGGGGGAAGGGCTTTCTTT.

The chain recombines TRBV6-1 with TRBJ2-1, with 7 bases matching TRBD2. Per germline, CDR1 MNHNS and CDR2 SASEGT. V lost 3 bases and J lost 8; bases outside the gene matches: 13. The CDR3 is 16 amino acids. CDR3 residues: CASSDPWGRAVHEQFF. The DNA for the CDR3 is TGTGCCAGCAGTGACCCCTGGGGGAGGGCCGTCCATGAGCAGTTCTTC.

The chain employs TRBV5-1 and TRBJ2-7; D might be TRBD2 (6 bases). With 2 bases removed from V and 2 bases from J, the gap between germline ends came to 17 bases. This CDR3 has 16 amino acids. In germline, CDR1 is SGHRS, CDR2 YFSETQ. DNA for the CDR3: TGCGCCAGCAGCTTCGGAGGGACGACGAATACCTACGAGCAGTACTTC. It specifies CASSFGGTTNTYEQYF. Full variable domain (missing parts from reference TRBV5-1 and TRBJ2-7): KAGVTQTPRYLIKTRGQQVTLSCSPISGHRSVSWYQQTPGQGLQFLFEYFSETQRNKGNFPGRFSGRQFSNSRSEMNVSTLELGDSALYLCASSFGGTTNTYEQYFGPGTRLTVT.

The chain is built from TRBV18 and TRBJ2-1; no clear D gene. Trimming stripped 3 bases from V and 1 base from J, with 10 bases between. The CDR3 is 15 residues long. Germline CDR1 KGHSH, CDR2 LQKENI. The CDR3 nucleotides are TGTGCCAGCTCACCTTCGAGAGGATCCTACAATGAGCAGTTCTTC. This sequence encodes CASSPSRGSYNEQFF. The variable domain in full, completed from reference TRBV18 and TRBJ2-1, reads NAGVMQNPRHLVRRRGQEARLRCSPMKGHSHVYWYRQLPEEGLKFMVYLQKENIIDESGMPKERFSAEFPKEGPSILRIQQVVRGDSAAYFCASSPSRGSYNEQFFGPGTRLTVL.

The rearrangement links TRBV7-9 to TRBJ1-3; 10 nucleotides line up with TRBD1. V dropped 1 base and J dropped 4; count of bases not matched to a gene: 1. This CDR3 comprises 15 residues. The germline gives CDR1 SEHNR, CDR2 FQNEAQ (reference sequence). CDR3 in DNA: TGTGCCAGCAGCTTAGGGACAGGGGGAGGAAACACCATATATTTT. This translates into CASSLGTGGGNTIYF.

The chain links TRBV18 to TRBJ2-6; a possible D gene is TRBD1 (6 bases). CDR1 is KGHSH, CDR2 LQKENI, per germline. The CDR3 covers 17 residues. Deletions cut 3 bases from V and 3 bases from J, with 15 bases between. The CDR3 is CASSPLDSSGGANVLTF. The DNA of the CDR3 is TGTGCCAGCTCACCTTTGGACAGTAGTGGTGGGGCCAACGTCCTGACTTTC.

The V and J genes are TRBV28 and TRBJ2-7, with D unclear. The CDR3 runs 13 residues. Germline V gene sequence: CDR1 MDHEN, CDR2 SYDVKM. Trimming took off 7 bases at V and 12 bases at J, with 22 bases between the two ends. In DNA form, the CDR3 reads TGTGCCAGCAACCTACTGGGCCAGCCACCGTGGTACTTC. Translating it yields CASNLLGQPPWYF. The whole variable domain, filled in from reference TRBV28 and TRBJ2-7, reads DVKVTQSSRYLVKRTGEKVFLECVQDMDHENMFWYRQDPGLGLRLIYFSYDVKMKEKGDIPEGYSVSREKKERFSLILESASTNQTSMYLCASNLLGQPPWYFGPGTRLTVT.